The rows below give T cell receptor beta chains drawn from one sample of a study of lymphopenia after photon versus proton radiotherapy. The assay was immunoSEQ multiplex PCR, and TCRdb's table has in-frame clones only and misses some. The table has 150,000 to 200,000 clones, approximately 86% seen once; the top ten hold about 4.3%. This material consisted of peripheral blood, taken from a patient treated with photon-based radiotherapy. Receptor source: a man aged 45 to 65 with gastric cancer. Both conserved end residues are part of each CDR3. Fields, in order: CDR3 DNA, CDR3 protein, J gene, clone size, D gene, V gene. The D gene is left open where the match is weak. Size values are once, few and many counts, or a class for expanded clones, and some rows have none.

cdr3_nt: TGTGCCAGTAGTATAAGGTTTATAGTTGGCGGAGGGGCCTACGAGCAGTACTTC
cdr3_aa: CASSIRFIVGGGAYEQYF
j_call: TRBJ2-7
clone_size: once
d_call: -
v_call: TRBV19

cdr3_nt: TGTGCCAGCAGCCCCGGAAATCAGCCCCAGCATTTT
cdr3_aa: CASSPGNQPQHF
j_call: TRBJ1-5
clone_size: once
d_call: -
v_call: TRBV6-5

cdr3_nt: TGTGCCAGCAGCCCGCCGGGACAGGGCGGGGAGACCCAGTACTTC
cdr3_aa: CASSPPGQGGETQYF
j_call: TRBJ2-5
clone_size: -
d_call: TRBD1
v_call: TRBV5-4

cdr3_nt: TGTGCCAAAGCGAACGCGGGGACTGAAGCTTTCTTT
cdr3_aa: CAKANAGTEAFF
j_call: TRBJ1-1
clone_size: -
d_call: -
v_call: TRBV30

cdr3_nt: TGTGCCAGATTACCGGGACACTCTTTTAACGAGCAGTACTTC
cdr3_aa: CARLPGHSFNEQYF
j_call: TRBJ2-7
clone_size: -
d_call: -
v_call: TRBV6-4

cdr3_nt: TGTGCCAGCAGCTTATCGAGGAATGAGCAGTTCTTC
cdr3_aa: CASSLSRNEQFF
j_call: TRBJ2-1
clone_size: -
d_call: -
v_call: TRBV11-2

cdr3_nt: TGTGCCAGTAGTCCAAAGGGGGGCCCGACCGGGGAGCTGTTTTTT
cdr3_aa: CASSPKGGPTGELFF
j_call: TRBJ2-2
clone_size: -
d_call: -
v_call: TRBV19

cdr3_nt: TGTGCCAGCAGCGTAGGGCCGGGCTCTGGAGACTACGAGCAGTACTTC
cdr3_aa: CASSVGPGSGDYEQYF
j_call: TRBJ2-7
clone_size: -
d_call: -
v_call: TRBV9

cdr3_nt: TGCGCCAGCAGTCAATGGGCGGGGGGAAACTATGGCTACACCTTC
cdr3_aa: CASSQWAGGNYGYTF
j_call: TRBJ1-2
clone_size: -
d_call: -
v_call: TRBV23-1

cdr3_nt: TGTGCCAGCAGCTTAAACTTAAACAGCAATCAGCCCCAGCATTTT
cdr3_aa: CASSLNLNSNQPQHF
j_call: TRBJ1-5
clone_size: -
d_call: -
v_call: TRBV7-2

cdr3_nt: TGCAGCGTTACCGACAGGGCCGAGCAGTACTTC
cdr3_aa: CSVTDRAEQYF
j_call: TRBJ2-7
clone_size: -
d_call: TRBD1
v_call: TRBV29-1

cdr3_nt: TGTGCCAGTAGTTTACTAGCTAGGGGCACCGGGGAGCTGTTTTTT
cdr3_aa: CASSLLARGTGELFF
j_call: TRBJ2-2
clone_size: -
d_call: -
v_call: TRBV19

cdr3_nt: TGCGGGGGCAGCGGGTCTAACACCGGGGAGCTGTTTTTT
cdr3_aa: CGGSGSNTGELFF
j_call: TRBJ2-2
clone_size: -
d_call: -
v_call: TRBV6-1

cdr3_nt: TGTGCCAGCAGCAAAGAATTATCGGGGAGTATCGACACCGGGGAGCTGTTTTTT
cdr3_aa: CASSKELSGSIDTGELFF
j_call: TRBJ2-2
clone_size: -
d_call: -
v_call: TRBV21-1

cdr3_nt: TGTGCCAGCAGCCACCTGGGGGTCTACGAGCAGTACTTC
cdr3_aa: CASSHLGVYEQYF
j_call: TRBJ2-7
clone_size: -
d_call: -
v_call: TRBV4-2

cdr3_nt: TGCAGTGCTTCCATTAACACTGAAGCTTTCTTT
cdr3_aa: CSASINTEAFF
j_call: TRBJ1-1
clone_size: -
d_call: -
v_call: TRBV20-1

cdr3_nt: TGCGCCAGCAGCCCGGACAGTGCTAACACTGAAGCTTTCTTT
cdr3_aa: CASSPDSANTEAFF
j_call: TRBJ1-1
clone_size: -
d_call: -
v_call: TRBV5-1

cdr3_nt: TGCGCCAGCAGAGACCCGGGACAGGGAGCTGGCTACACCTTC
cdr3_aa: CASRDPGQGAGYTF
j_call: TRBJ1-2
clone_size: -
d_call: TRBD1
v_call: TRBV5-1

cdr3_nt: TGTGCCAGCAGTGGCCGGGTCGAGCAGTACTTC
cdr3_aa: CASSGRVEQYF
j_call: TRBJ2-7
clone_size: -
d_call: -
v_call: TRBV6-1

cdr3_nt: TGTGCCAGCAGCCGACAGGGTGCGGAGACCCAGTACTTC
cdr3_aa: CASSRQGAETQYF
j_call: TRBJ2-5
clone_size: once
d_call: TRBD1
v_call: TRBV5-6

cdr3_nt: TGTGCCAGCACAGGAGGGGGCAATCAGCCCCAGCATTTT
cdr3_aa: CASTGGGNQPQHF
j_call: TRBJ1-5
clone_size: -
d_call: -
v_call: TRBV6-1

cdr3_nt: TGTGCCAGTAGTAAGGACAGGGGCCCTTCTGGAAACACCATATATTTT
cdr3_aa: CASSKDRGPSGNTIYF
j_call: TRBJ1-3
clone_size: -
d_call: TRBD1
v_call: TRBV19

cdr3_nt: TGTGCCAGCAGCCCCTGGGGCACAGATACGCAGTATTTT
cdr3_aa: CASSPWGTDTQYF
j_call: TRBJ2-3
clone_size: -
d_call: -
v_call: TRBV14

cdr3_nt: TGTGCCTGGAGTGCGGGACTAGCCGGTGAGCAGTTCTTC
cdr3_aa: CAWSAGLAGEQFF
j_call: TRBJ2-1
clone_size: -
d_call: TRBD2
v_call: TRBV30

cdr3_nt: TGTGCCACTTCAAGGGGGGCAAACTATGGCTACACCTTC
cdr3_aa: CATSRGANYGYTF
j_call: TRBJ1-2
clone_size: -
d_call: -
v_call: TRBV28

cdr3_nt: TGTGCCATCAGTCAAGACACCAGCTCCTACGAGCAGTACTTC
cdr3_aa: CAISQDTSSYEQYF
j_call: TRBJ2-7
clone_size: -
d_call: -
v_call: TRBV10-3

cdr3_nt: TGCGCCAGCAGCCGCGACAGGGTTGCCGAGCAGTACTTC
cdr3_aa: CASSRDRVAEQYF
j_call: TRBJ2-7
clone_size: -
d_call: TRBD1
v_call: TRBV4-1

cdr3_nt: TGTGCCAGCAGCCCGAAGACTAGCGGTAACTACGAGCAGTACTTC
cdr3_aa: CASSPKTSGNYEQYF
j_call: TRBJ2-7
clone_size: -
d_call: TRBD2
v_call: TRBV6-6

cdr3_nt: TGTGCCAGCTCACTCGCGGACCCAACAGATACGCAGTATTTT
cdr3_aa: CASSLADPTDTQYF
j_call: TRBJ2-3
clone_size: -
d_call: -
v_call: TRBV18

cdr3_nt: TGTGCCAGCAGTGAAGAACAGGGGCTTCCCTACGAGCAGTACTTC
cdr3_aa: CASSEEQGLPYEQYF
j_call: TRBJ2-7
clone_size: -
d_call: TRBD1
v_call: TRBV25-1

cdr3_nt: TGTGCCAGCAGTTTAATTGACGGATACTATGGCTACACCTTC
cdr3_aa: CASSLIDGYYGYTF
j_call: TRBJ1-2
clone_size: -
d_call: -
v_call: TRBV28

cdr3_nt: TGCGCCAGCAGCCTTATCTTGACAGGGGCAGCCGTAAACATTCAGTACTTC
cdr3_aa: CASSLILTGAAVNIQYF
j_call: TRBJ2-4
clone_size: -
d_call: TRBD1
v_call: TRBV4-1

cdr3_nt: TGTGCCGTGTGGGCTCTCTCCTACAATGAGCAGTTCTTC
cdr3_aa: CAVWALSYNEQFF
j_call: TRBJ2-1
clone_size: -
d_call: -
v_call: TRBV6-1

cdr3_nt: TGTGCCAGCAGGGGTGATGGGGCCAACGTCCTGACTTTC
cdr3_aa: CASRGDGANVLTF
j_call: TRBJ2-6
clone_size: -
d_call: -
v_call: TRBV2

cdr3_nt: TGTGCCAGCAGTTACTTTTTTCGGCAGTTGAGCACTGAAGCTTTCTTT
cdr3_aa: CASSYFFRQLSTEAFF
j_call: TRBJ1-1
clone_size: -
d_call: -
v_call: TRBV6-6

cdr3_nt: TGTGCCAGTAGTTTGAATCCTAGCGGGCCTTCCTACGAGCAGTACTTC
cdr3_aa: CASSLNPSGPSYEQYF
j_call: TRBJ2-7
clone_size: -
d_call: TRBD2
v_call: TRBV19

cdr3_nt: TGTGCCAGCGCCCCGGGACAGCAAGCTGGAAACACCATATATTTT
cdr3_aa: CASAPGQQAGNTIYF
j_call: TRBJ1-3
clone_size: -
d_call: TRBD1
v_call: TRBV18

cdr3_nt: TGTGCCAGCAGCCAAGGGCAAGGATCTGGAAACACCATATATTTT
cdr3_aa: CASSQGQGSGNTIYF
j_call: TRBJ1-3
clone_size: -
d_call: -
v_call: TRBV4-2

cdr3_nt: TGTGCCAGCAGCCGCACAGGGGATGGCTACACCTTC
cdr3_aa: CASSRTGDGYTF
j_call: TRBJ1-2
clone_size: once
d_call: TRBD1
v_call: TRBV7-9

cdr3_nt: TGTGCCAGCCATGCCGGGACAGGTCGAGCTTTCTTT
cdr3_aa: CASHAGTGRAFF
j_call: TRBJ1-1
clone_size: -
d_call: TRBD1
v_call: TRBV6-5

cdr3_nt: TGTGCCAGCAGTGATTGGGGGGGCTTATCCTACAATGAGCAGTTCTTC
cdr3_aa: CASSDWGGLSYNEQFF
j_call: TRBJ2-1
clone_size: once
d_call: -
v_call: TRBV6-1

cdr3_nt: TGTGCCAGCTCACCCCCCGCGGGAGCGGGAGGGAGAAATGAGCAGTTCTTC
cdr3_aa: CASSPPAGAGGRNEQFF
j_call: TRBJ2-1
clone_size: -
d_call: TRBD2
v_call: TRBV18